These 14 T cell receptor beta chains share one sample of origin, sequenced in a study of CD8 T cells in ankylosing spondylitis. TCRdb re-analysed the 5' RACE reads in MiXCR, keeping a single row per CDR3 protein. Of 300,000 to 350,000 distinct CDR3 sequences in the sample, 20% were seen once. The sequenced sample was blood, either unsorted or a sorted T cell fraction (not recorded which). These receptors came from a female donor with ankylosing spondylitis or in good health (not recorded which).

The chain employs TRBV6-2 or TRBV6-3 and TRBJ2-4, with D possibly called TRBD1 or TRBD2 (5 bases each). Germline V CDR1 and CDR2: MNHEY, SVGEGT. Trimming took off 5 bases at V and 6 bases at J, with 14 bases between the two ends. This CDR3 spans 14 amino acids. The CDR3 here is CASSPGPRGNIQYF. As DNA, the CDR3 is TGTGCCAGCAGTCCGGGGCCTCGGGGAAACATTCAGTACTTC.

There are many counts of this clonotype. The gene calls are TRBV12-3 or TRBV12-4 and TRBJ1-5; weak D call: TRBD1 (6 bases). Between the trimmed V and J ends, which lost 2 bases and 4 bases, there was a span of 6 bases. The CDR3 totals 13 residues. CDR3 sequence (DNA): TGTGCCAGCAGTTTAACAGGGAATCAGCCCCAGCATTTT. This sequence encodes CASSLTGNQPQHF.

This clonotype came up many times. The chain is built from TRBV7-2 and TRBJ2-2; D is undetermined. This CDR3 region has 13 residues. V gave up 5 bases and J gave up 5 bases, with 9 bases separating them. Germline V gives CDR1 SGHTA, CDR2 FQGNSA. The CDR3 DNA sequence: TGTGCCAGCAGCACCCGGGTGACCGGGGAGCTGTTTTTT. It specifies CASSTRVTGELFF.

This chain joins TRBV10-3 and TRBJ1-4; D call uncertain. The germline CDR1 and CDR2 sequences are ENHRY and SYGVKD. The CDR3 runs 12 residues. Trimming stripped 11 bases from V and 8 bases from J, with 15 bases between. The CDR3 loop is CAPPGRREKLFF. CDR3 nucleotides: TGTGCCCCCCCCGGCAGAAGGGAAAAACTGTTTTTT.

About this clonotype: A read error may be the cause here, since a much bigger clone is one base away. This chain uses TRBV10-3 with TRBJ2-1; 8 bases match TRBD2. CDR3 size: 17 residues. CDR1 is ENHRY, CDR2 SYGVKD, per germline. The CDR3 sequence is CAISSREGPLSYKEQFF. As DNA, the CDR3 is TGTGCCATCAGTTCCCGGGAGGGCCCCCTCTCCTACAAAGAGCAGTTCTTC.

This clonotype has more than one count but fewer than ten. CDR3 in DNA: TGTGCCAGCAGCTTAATGCCGAACACTGAAGCTTTCTTT. It yields the protein CASSLMPNTEAFF. The chain joins TRBV7-3 to TRBJ1-1; D not resolved. V lost 1 base to trimming and J lost 1 base, with 4 bases between them. The CDR3 consists of 13 residues. The germline V gene encodes CDR1 SGHTA and CDR2 FQGTGA.

This clonotype was counted only a few times. Here the CDR3 reads CASSPIRGGATRNTEAFF. The DNA of the CDR3 is TGTGCCAGCAGCCCCATCCGGGGGGGGGCCACGAGAAACACTGAAGCTTTCTTT. This sequence joins TRBV11-1 and TRBJ1-1; a possible D gene is TRBD1 (6 bases). Germline loops: CDR1 SGHAT, CDR2 FQDESV (reference sequence). The CDR3 length is 18 residues. The V gene lost 5 bases and the J gene lost 2 bases, with 24 bases spanning the gap.

This clonotype was detected a few times. This sequence joins TRBV6-1 and TRBJ1-1, with a weak D call TRBD1 (6 bases). V lost 9 bases to trimming and J lost 0 bases, with 17 bases between them. Germline CDR1 reads MNHNS; CDR2 reads SASEGT. The CDR3 spans 15 residues. This CDR3 reads CASEGGRFMNTEAFF. The CDR3, as DNA: TGTGCCAGTGAAGGGGGGCGATTCATGAACACTGAAGCTTTCTTT.

In its sample, this clonotype was seen a few times. The chain combines TRBV10-3 with TRBJ2-7; 8 bases match TRBD1. This CDR3 has 14 amino acids. The germline V gene encodes CDR1 ENHRY and CDR2 SYGVKD. The V segment lost 5 bases and the J segment 1 base; nucleotides outside the gene matches: 4. The DNA for the CDR3 is TGTGCCATCAGTTCCGGGACAGGATCCTACGAGCAGTACTTC. Translated, it gives CAISSGTGSYEQYF.

This clonotype was seen only a few times. This chain links TRBV20-1 with TRBJ2-7, with 15 nucleotides matching TRBD2. Germline V CDR1 and CDR2: DFQATT, SNEGSKA (reference sequence). Trimming cost V 6 bases and J 4 bases; bases outside gene matches: 10. The CDR3 totals 16 residues. CDR3 nucleotides: TGCAGTGCCCCCCTCCCCGGGACTAGCGGGAGGTACGAGCAGTACTTC. It specifies CSAPLPGTSGRYEQYF.

In its sample, this clonotype was seen a few times. V and J are TRBV6-6 and TRBJ2-3; D remains unclear. From germline, CDR1 is MNHNY and CDR2 SVGAGI (reference sequence). V was shortened by 7 bases and J by 1 base, with 9 bases between the two germline ends. This CDR3 region has 13 residues. CDR3 in amino acids: CASTQAGTDTQYF. CDR3 DNA sequence: TGTGCCAGCACACAAGCCGGCACAGATACGCAGTATTTT.

The chain recombines TRBV6-6 with TRBJ1-4; D call uncertain. V lost 0 bases and J lost 5, with 4 bases in between. Per the germline V gene, CDR1 is MNHNY and CDR2 is SVGAGI (reference sequence). The CDR3 length is 13 residues. The CDR3 DNA follows: TGTGCCAGCAGTTACTCAGGGAATGAAAAACTGTTTTTT. Protein product: CASSYSGNEKLFF.

The chain employs TRBV4-2 and TRBJ2-7, with 7 bases identical to TRBD2. CDR1 LGHNA and CDR2 YNFKEQ come from the germline V gene. V lost 4 bases to trimming and J lost 0 bases; unmatched junction nucleotides: 3. The CDR3 contains 14 residues. In nucleotides, the CDR3 is TGTGCCAGCAGCCGGACTAGAAGCTCCTACGAGCAGTACTTC. This sequence encodes CASSRTRSSYEQYF.

This clonotype appeared a few times. The chain links TRBV7-2 to TRBJ2-7, with TRBD2 identical over 7 bases. V was clipped by 3 bases and J by 6 bases; unmatched bases: 11. This CDR3 is 15 amino acids long. Germline CDR1 is SGHTA and CDR2 is FQGNSA. CDR3 sequence: CASSFRTGLDAEQYF. The DNA of the CDR3 is TGTGCCAGCAGCTTCAGAACCGGACTAGACGCCGAGCAGTACTTC.